The sequence of this TCR beta chain was determined in a study of blood T cell repertoires in COVID-19. The assay was immunoSEQ multiplex PCR, and TCRdb's table has in-frame clones only and misses some. The table lists approximately 670,000 clones, around 90% of them singletons. Trimming cost V 3 bases and J 0 bases, with 13 bases left between them. Germline CDR1 reads SGDLS; CDR2 reads YYNGEE. This CDR3 has 16 residues. V usage is TRBV9 and J usage is TRBJ1-3; maybe TRBD1 (6 bases). What was sequenced was peripheral blood. This clonotype was obtained from a woman younger than 30 with acute or convalescent COVID-19. CDR3: CASSDPQGISGNTIYF. CDR3 nucleotide sequence: TGTGCCAGCAGCGACCCACAGGGTATCTCTGGAAACACCATATATTTT.